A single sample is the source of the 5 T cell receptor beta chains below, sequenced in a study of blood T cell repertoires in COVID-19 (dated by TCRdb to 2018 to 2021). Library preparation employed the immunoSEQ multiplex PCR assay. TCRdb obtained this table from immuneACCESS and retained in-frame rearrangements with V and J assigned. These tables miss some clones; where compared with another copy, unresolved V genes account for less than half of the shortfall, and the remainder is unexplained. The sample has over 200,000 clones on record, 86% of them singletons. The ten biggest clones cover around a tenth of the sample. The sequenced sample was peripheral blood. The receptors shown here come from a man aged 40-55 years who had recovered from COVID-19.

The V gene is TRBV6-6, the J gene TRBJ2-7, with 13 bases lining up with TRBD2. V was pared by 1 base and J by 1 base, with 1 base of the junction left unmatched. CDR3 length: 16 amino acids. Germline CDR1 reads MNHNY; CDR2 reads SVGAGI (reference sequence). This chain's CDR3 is CASSYLGLAGSYEQYF. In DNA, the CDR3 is TGTGCCAGCAGTTACTTGGGACTAGCGGGGTCCTACGAGCAGTACTTC.

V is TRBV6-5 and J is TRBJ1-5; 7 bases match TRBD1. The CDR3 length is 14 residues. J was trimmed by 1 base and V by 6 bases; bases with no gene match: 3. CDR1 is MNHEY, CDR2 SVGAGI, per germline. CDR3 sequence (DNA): TGTGCCAGCAGGGGGACAGTCAGCAATCAGCCCCAGCATTTT. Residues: CASRGTVSNQPQHF.

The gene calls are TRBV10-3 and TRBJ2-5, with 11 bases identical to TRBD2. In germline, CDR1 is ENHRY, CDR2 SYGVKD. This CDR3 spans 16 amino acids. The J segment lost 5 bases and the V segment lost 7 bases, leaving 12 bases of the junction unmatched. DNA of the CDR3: TGTGCCATCATCCAGCCCACTAGCGGGGGTCGTGAGACCCAGTACTTC. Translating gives CAIIQPTSGGRETQYF.

The CDR3 is CASRELEQGAAEAFF. The CDR3 region has the DNA TGTGCCAGTAGAGAGTTAGAACAGGGAGCGGCTGAAGCTTTCTTT. The V call is TRBV19, the J call TRBJ1-1, with D tentatively TRBD1 (6 bases). This CDR3 comprises 15 residues. Germline loops: CDR1 LNHDA, CDR2 SQIVND (reference sequence). The ends were cut back, 6 bases at V and 6 bases at J, with 20 bases in the middle.

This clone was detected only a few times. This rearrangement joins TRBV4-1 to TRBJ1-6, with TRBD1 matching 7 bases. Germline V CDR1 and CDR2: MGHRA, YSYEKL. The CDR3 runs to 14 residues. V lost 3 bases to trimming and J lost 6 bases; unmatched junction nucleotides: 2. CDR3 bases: TGCGCCAGCAGCCAGAGGGACAGTAATTCACCCCTCCACTTT. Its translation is CASSQRDSNSPLHF.